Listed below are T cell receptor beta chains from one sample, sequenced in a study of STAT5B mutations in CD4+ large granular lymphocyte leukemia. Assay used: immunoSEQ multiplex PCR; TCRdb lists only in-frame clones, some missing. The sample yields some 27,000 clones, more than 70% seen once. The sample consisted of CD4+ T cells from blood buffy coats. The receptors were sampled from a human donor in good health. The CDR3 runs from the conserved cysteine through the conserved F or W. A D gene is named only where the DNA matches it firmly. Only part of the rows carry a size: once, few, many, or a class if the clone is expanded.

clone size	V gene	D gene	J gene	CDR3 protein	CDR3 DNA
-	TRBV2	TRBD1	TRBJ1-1	CASRLTGGTEAFF	TGTGCCAGCCGCCTCACAGGGGGCACTGAAGCTTTCTTT
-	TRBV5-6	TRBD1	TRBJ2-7	CASSTGQGLRYEQYF	TGTGCCAGCAGCACCGGACAGGGTCTGAGGTACGAGCAGTACTTC
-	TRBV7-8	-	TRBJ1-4	CASSLGAGMGEKLFF	TGTGCCAGCAGCTTAGGTGCGGGGATGGGTGAAAAACTGTTTTTT
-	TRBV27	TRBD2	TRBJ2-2	CASSLLPPSGRANTGELFF	TGTGCCAGCAGTTTATTGCCTCCTAGCGGGAGGGCTAACACCGGGGAGCTGTTTTTT
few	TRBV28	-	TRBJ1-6	CASSPGQGHSPLHF	TGTGCCAGCAGCCCGGGGCAGGGGCATTCACCCCTCCACTTT
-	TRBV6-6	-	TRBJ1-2	CASRRPGQYYGYTF	TGTGCCAGCAGACGCCCTGGACAGTACTATGGCTACACCTTC
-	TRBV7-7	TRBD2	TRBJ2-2	CASSLGTSGNTGELFF	TGTGCTAGCAGCTTGGGGACTAGCGGGAACACCGGGGAGCTGTTTTTT
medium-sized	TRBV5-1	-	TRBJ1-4	CASSLSDSTNEKLFF	TGCGCCAGCAGCTTATCGGACAGCACTAATGAAAAACTGTTTTTT
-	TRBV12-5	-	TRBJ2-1	CASGDSLNNEQFF	TGTGCTAGTGGCGACAGCCTCAACAATGAGCAGTTCTTC
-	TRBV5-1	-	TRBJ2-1	CASSQDYYNEQFF	TGCGCCAGCAGCCAGGACTACTACAATGAGCAGTTCTTC
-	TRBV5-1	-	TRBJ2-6	CASSSGEASGANVLTF	TGCGCCAGCAGTTCAGGGGAGGCCTCTGGGGCCAACGTCCTGACTTTC
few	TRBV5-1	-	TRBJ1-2	CASSLYITGRVNGYTF	TGCGCCAGCAGCTTGTATATTACGGGGCGAGTGAATGGCTACACCTTC
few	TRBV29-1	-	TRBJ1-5	CSVAGEGNQPQHF	TGCAGCGTTGCGGGGGAGGGTAATCAGCCCCAGCATTTT
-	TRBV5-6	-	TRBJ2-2	CASSLGRSRANTGELFF	TGTGCCAGCAGCTTGGGCCGATCCCGCGCGAACACCGGGGAGCTGTTTTTT
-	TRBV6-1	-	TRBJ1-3	CASSEVGVLGNTIYF	TGTGCCAGCAGTGAAGTTGGGGTCTTAGGAAACACCATATATTTT
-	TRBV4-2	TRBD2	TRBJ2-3	CASSQGGAGDGTDTQYF	TGTGCCAGCAGCCAAGGAGGTGCGGGAGATGGCACAGATACGCAGTATTTT
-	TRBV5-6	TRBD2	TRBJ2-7	CASSSGLAAYEQYF	TGTGCCAGCAGCTCGGGACTAGCGGCCTACGAGCAGTACTTC
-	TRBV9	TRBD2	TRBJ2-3	CASSARLAGGGGDTDTQYF	TGTGCCAGCAGCGCCCGACTAGCGGGAGGAGGAGGAGACACAGATACGCAGTATTTT
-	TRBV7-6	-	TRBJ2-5	CASSLLFAETQYF	TGTGCCAGCAGCTTACTTTTTGCGGAGACCCAGTACTTC
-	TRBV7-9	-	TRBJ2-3	CASSLGRATTDTQYF	TGTGCCAGCAGCTTAGGGCGGGCGACCACAGATACGCAGTATTTT
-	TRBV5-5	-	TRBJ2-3	CASSLQETTDTQYF	TGTGCCAGCAGCTTACAAGAAACCACAGATACGCAGTATTTT
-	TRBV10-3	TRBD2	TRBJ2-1	CAISEEEGRGSGRATEQFF	TGTGCCATCAGTGAAGAGGAGGGCAGGGGTAGCGGGAGGGCCACTGAGCAGTTCTTC
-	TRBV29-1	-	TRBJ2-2	CSVVMDTGELFF	TGCAGCGTTGTGATGGACACCGGGGAGCTGTTTTTT
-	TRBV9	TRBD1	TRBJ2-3	CASSVAGTGPLHTQYF	TGTGCCAGCAGCGTAGCTGGGACAGGACCCTTGCATACGCAGTATTTT
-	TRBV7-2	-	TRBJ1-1	CASSLGGKETEAFF	TGTGCCAGCAGCTTGGGGGGGAAGGAAACTGAAGCTTTCTTT
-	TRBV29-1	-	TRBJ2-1	CSVEESNTGNEQFF	TGCAGCGTTGAGGAATCAAATACTGGGAATGAGCAGTTCTTC
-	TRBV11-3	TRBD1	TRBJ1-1	CASSPRDRGDTEAFF	TGTGCCAGCAGCCCCCGGGACAGGGGGGACACTGAAGCTTTCTTT
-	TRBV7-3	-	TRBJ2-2	CASSPGRDELFF	TGTGCCAGCAGCCCGGGACGCGATGAGCTGTTTTTT
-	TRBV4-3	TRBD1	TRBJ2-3	CASRNRGAGTDTQYF	TGCGCCAGCAGAAACAGGGGTGCGGGCACAGATACGCAGTATTTT
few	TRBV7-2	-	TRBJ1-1	CASSEGPMNTEAFF	TGTGCCAGCAGCGAGGGACCGATGAACACTGAAGCTTTCTTT
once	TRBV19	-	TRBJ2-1	CASSQDTTSYNEQFF	TGTGCCAGTAGCCAGGACACTACGTCCTACAATGAGCAGTTCTTC
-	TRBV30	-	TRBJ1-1	CAWSQGAVTEAFF	TGTGCCTGGAGTCAGGGTGCTGTCACTGAAGCTTTCTTT
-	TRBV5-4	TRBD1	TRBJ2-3	CATGMFDRVLTDTQYF	TGTGCCACCGGGATGTTTGACAGGGTCCTCACAGATACGCAGTATTTT
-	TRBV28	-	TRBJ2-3	CASASLGDTQYF	TGTGCCAGCGCCTCGTTAGGAGATACGCAGTATTTT
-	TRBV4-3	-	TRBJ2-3	CTSSQVSAPRTGTQYF	TGCACCAGCAGCCAAGTTAGCGCACCCCGAACGGGCACGCAGTATTTT
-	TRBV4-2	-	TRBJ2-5	CASSQFSGGTQETQYF	TGTGCCAGCAGCCAATTCTCAGGGGGGACACAAGAGACCCAGTACTTC
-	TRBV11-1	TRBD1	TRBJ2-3	CASSSDRHTDTQYF	TGTGCCAGCAGCTCGGACAGGCACACAGATACGCAGTATTTT
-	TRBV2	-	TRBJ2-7	CASSVRGSGREQYF	TGTGCCAGCAGTGTACGGGGTAGTGGGCGCGAGCAGTACTTC
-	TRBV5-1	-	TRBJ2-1	CASMRGQGGATEQFF	TGCGCCAGCATGAGGGGGCAAGGCGGGGCAACAGAGCAGTTCTTC
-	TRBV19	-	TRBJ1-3	CASSMDSVSGNTIYF	TGTGCCAGTAGTATGGACAGCGTCTCTGGAAACACCATATATTTT
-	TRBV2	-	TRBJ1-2	CASSESAVAYGYTF	TGTGCCAGCAGTGAATCGGCGGTCGCTTATGGCTACACCTTC
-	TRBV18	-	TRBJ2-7	CASSQGRAPYEQYF	TGTGCCAGCTCCCAGGGACGCGCTCCCTATGAGCAGTACTTC
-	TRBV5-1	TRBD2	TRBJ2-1	CASSSTSGRSGNEQFF	TGCGCCAGCAGCTCGACTAGCGGGAGATCGGGGAATGAGCAGTTCTTC
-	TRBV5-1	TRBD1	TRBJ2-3	CASSLGTGGFTDTQYF	TGCGCCAGCAGCCTAGGGACAGGGGGCTTCACAGATACGCAGTATTTT
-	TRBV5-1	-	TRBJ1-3	CASSRETGNTIYF	TGCGCGTCCAGCCGGGAGACTGGAAACACCATATATTTT
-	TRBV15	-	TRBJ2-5	CATSRGTKETQYF	TGTGCCACCAGCAGAGGGACGAAAGAGACCCAGTACTTC
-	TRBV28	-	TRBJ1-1	CASRPGGTGQAFF	TGTGCCAGCAGACCCGGGGGAACAGGACAAGCTTTCTTT
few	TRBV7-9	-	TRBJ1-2	CASSKTDFYGYTF	TGTGCCAGCAGCAAGACGGACTTCTATGGCTACACCTTC
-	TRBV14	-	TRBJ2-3	CASSQDSQVWFSQYF	TGTGCCAGCAGCCAAGATTCACAGGTCTGGTTTTCACAGTATTTT
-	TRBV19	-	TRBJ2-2	CASSTTYTGELFF	TGTGCCAGTAGTACGACATACACCGGGGAGCTGTTTTTT
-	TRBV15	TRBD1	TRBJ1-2	CATSRPQGNYGYTF	TGTGCCACCAGCAGACCACAGGGGAACTATGGCTACACCTTC
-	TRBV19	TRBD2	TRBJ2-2	CASKTSGRALNTGELFF	TGTGCCAGTAAGACTAGCGGGAGGGCCTTGAACACCGGGGAGCTGTTTTTT
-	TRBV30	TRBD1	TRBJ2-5	CAWSVTGGVETQYF	TGTGCCTGGAGTGTCACAGGGGGTGTGGAGACCCAGTACTTC
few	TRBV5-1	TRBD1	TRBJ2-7	CASSPKTGSINEQYF	TGCGCCAGCAGCCCAAAGACAGGGTCCATCAACGAGCAGTACTTC
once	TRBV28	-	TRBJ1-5	CASRPLGSIVAGNQPQHF	TGTGCCAGCAGACCACTCGGCAGCATCGTGGCGGGCAATCAGCCCCAGCATTTT
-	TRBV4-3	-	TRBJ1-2	CASSQDRWGMGYTF	TGCGCCAGCAGCCAAGATCGTTGGGGAATGGGGTACACCTTC
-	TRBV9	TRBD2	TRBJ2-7	CASSVDAGVGLEQYF	TGTGCCAGCAGCGTAGATGCGGGAGTGGGGCTAGAGCAGTACTTC
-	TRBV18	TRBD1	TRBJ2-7	CASSPPWDRGYEQYF	TGTGCCAGCTCACCACCTTGGGACAGGGGCTACGAGCAGTACTTC
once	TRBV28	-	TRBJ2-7	CASSPALTYEQYF	TGTGCCAGCAGCCCCGCCCTCACCTACGAGCAGTACTTC